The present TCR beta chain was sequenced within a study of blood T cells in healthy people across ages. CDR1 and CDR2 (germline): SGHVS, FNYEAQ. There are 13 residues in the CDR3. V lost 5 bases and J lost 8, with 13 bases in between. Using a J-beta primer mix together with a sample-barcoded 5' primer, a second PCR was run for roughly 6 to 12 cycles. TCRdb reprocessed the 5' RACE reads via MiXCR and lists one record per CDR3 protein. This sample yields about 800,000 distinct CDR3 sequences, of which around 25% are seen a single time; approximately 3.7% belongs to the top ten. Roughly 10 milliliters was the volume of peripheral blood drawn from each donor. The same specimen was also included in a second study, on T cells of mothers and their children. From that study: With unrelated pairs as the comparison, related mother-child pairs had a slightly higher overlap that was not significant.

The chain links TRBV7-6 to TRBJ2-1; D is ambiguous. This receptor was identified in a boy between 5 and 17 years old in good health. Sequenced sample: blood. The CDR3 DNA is TGTGCCAGCAGCGCCGCCAGTTATTATGAGCAGTTCTTC. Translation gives CASSAASYYEQFF.